These 32 T cell receptor beta chains were all obtained from the same sample, sequenced in a study of cytomegalovirus exposure and HLA in healthy donors. The PCR was carried out with 60 Vbeta primers and 13 Jbeta primers. Data came from immunoSEQ multiplex PCR; TCRdb stores just in-frame clones and leaves some out. Found here are about 160,000 clones, around 80% of them singletons; the top ten hold 2% to 2.5%. The sequencing input was PBMCs. The receptors shown here come from a man in his forties in good health and CMV-seronegative.

About this clone: At one end the junction does not follow the germline gene, possibly because of a read error. The CDR3 spells CASSLEGARRSSYGYTF. The CDR3 DNA is TGTGCCAGTAGTTTAGAGGGGGCGCGGCGGAGCTCCTATGGCTACACCTTC. This rearrangement joins TRBV19 to TRBJ1-2; 7 nucleotides align to TRBD1. The CDR3 runs 17 residues. Germline V gene lookup returns CDR1 LNHDA and CDR2 SQIVND (reference sequence).

This chain links TRBV19 with TRBJ2-3; 10 bases match TRBD2. V lost 7 bases to trimming and J lost 4 bases; unmatched junction nucleotides: 11. Germline V gene sequence: CDR1 LNHDA, CDR2 SQIVND (reference sequence). The CDR3 has 16 amino acids. In DNA form, the CDR3 reads TGTGCCAGTAACCTAGCGGGAGAAAAGCCGTCAGATACGCAGTATTTT. Translating gives CASNLAGEKPSDTQYF.

The CDR3 sequence: CASAGQNIQYF. The CDR3 bases are TGTGCCAGCGCGGGTCAAAACATTCAGTACTTC. The chain is built from TRBV6-6 and TRBJ2-4, with a tentative D call TRBD2 (5 bases). Looked up from germline, CDR1 is MNHNY and CDR2 is SVGAGI (reference sequence). The CDR3 sequence is 11 residues long. V lost 8 bases and J 5 bases, leaving 7 bases between the germline ends.

The chain combines TRBV5-4 with TRBJ1-1; the D gene is possibly TRBD1 (5 bases). CDR1 and CDR2 from the germline V gene are SGHNT and YYREEE (reference sequence). CDR3 length: 13 amino acids. V lost 4 bases to trimming and J lost 4 bases, with 11 bases between them. CDR3 in amino acids: CASSHAGSTEAFF. The CDR3 coding sequence is TGTGCCAGCAGCCATGCAGGGTCCACTGAAGCTTTCTTT.

This clone has a single count. The CDR3 loop reads CASSSGGAGVNYGYTF. Here the CDR3 DNA reads TGTGCCAGCAGCTCGGGAGGGGCAGGGGTTAACTATGGCTACACCTTC. J is TRBJ1-2 and V is TRBV7-9; a possible D gene is TRBD1 (6 bases). The CDR3 loop spans 16 amino acids. The V end was cut by 4 bases, the J end by 1 base, with 16 bases between. Germline V gives CDR1 SEHNR, CDR2 FQNEAQ (reference sequence). The whole variable domain, remainder taken from reference TRBV7-9 and TRBJ1-2, is DTGVSQNPRHKITKRGQNVTFRCDPISEHNRLYWYRQTLGQGPEFLTYFQNEAQLEKSRLLSDRFSAERPKGSFSTLEIQRTEQGDSAMYLCASSSGGAGVNYGYTFGSGTRLTVV.

This clone has just a few counts. The V gene is TRBV6-1, the J gene TRBJ2-3, with 8 bases matching TRBD2. CDR1 is MNHNS, CDR2 SASEGT, per germline. Trimming cost V 0 bases and J 5 bases; bases outside gene matches: 7. This CDR3 is built from 16 residues. This CDR3 reads CASSEAGAGGKDTQYF. CDR3 in DNA: TGTGCCAGCAGTGAAGCAGGGGCGGGAGGCAAAGATACGCAGTATTTT.

The chain links TRBV16 to TRBJ2-7; 7 bases align to TRBD1. V dropped 3 bases and J dropped 2; count of bases not matched to a gene: 1. The CDR3 runs 13 residues. Germline assignment: CDR1 KGHSY and CDR2 FQNENV. In DNA, the CDR3 is TGTGCCAGCAGCCAGCAGGGGGCCTACGAGCAGTACTTC. Translated, it gives CASSQQGAYEQYF. The full variable domain, completed using reference TRBV16 and TRBJ2-7, is GEEVAQTPKHLVRGEGQKAKLYCAPIKGHSYVFWYQQVLKNEFKFLISFQNENVFDETGMPKERFSAKCLPNSPCSLEIQATKLEDSAVYFCASSQQGAYEQYFGPGTRLTVT.

This clone is a singleton in its sample. This chain uses TRBV7-9 with TRBJ2-3; D gene uncertain. The CDR3 spans 12 residues. The germline V and J ends were trimmed by 4 bases and 2 bases, with 4 bases remaining between them. Germline CDR1 is SEHNR and CDR2 is FQNEAQ (reference sequence). CDR3 sequence reads: CASSSSTDTQYF. The CDR3 nucleotides are TGTGCCAGCAGCTCGTCCACAGATACGCAGTATTTT.

This chain links TRBV5-5 with TRBJ2-7; 10 nucleotides match TRBD1. The germline gives CDR1 SGHKS, CDR2 YYEKEE (reference sequence). V dropped 0 bases and J dropped 4; count of bases not matched to a gene: 4. CDR3 size: 15 residues. CDR3 DNA: TGTGCCAGCAGCTTGGGACAGGGGGCTATGTACGAGCAGTACTTC. Translation gives CASSLGQGAMYEQYF.

This chain joins TRBV7-2 and TRBJ2-3; D remains ambiguous. V was cut by 4 bases and J by 2 bases, with 4 bases left in between. CDR1 is SGHTA and CDR2 is FQGNSA in the germline V gene. This CDR3 has 12 residues. The CDR3 spells CASSSNTDTQYF. In DNA, the CDR3 is TGTGCCAGCAGCTCAAACACAGATACGCAGTATTTT.

This clone showed up just a few times. The chain uses TRBV6-5 and TRBJ1-1, with D possibly being TRBD1 (6 bases). The CDR3 is 14 amino acids. CDR1 and CDR2 (germline): MNHEY, SVGAGI. The V gene lost 6 bases and the J gene lost 4 bases, with 15 bases spanning the gap. CDR3 coding DNA: TGTGCCAGCAGAGGGGCAGGGGCGGGCACTGAAGCTTTCTTT. This sequence encodes CASRGAGAGTEAFF.

The table lists this clone with a few counts. An end of the junction does not agree with germline; a read error may underlie this. The V gene is TRBV29-1, the J gene TRBJ1-2; 8 nucleotides line up with TRBD1. From germline, CDR1 is SQVTM and CDR2 ANQGSEA. The length of the CDR3 is 9 residues. In DNA form, the CDR3 reads TGCAGCGTAGGACAGGGCGGATCCTTC. This sequence encodes CSVGQGGSF.

The rearrangement uses TRBV5-1 and TRBJ2-3; D is possibly TRBD2 (6 bases). The CDR3 length is 15 residues. CDR1 is SGHRS and CDR2 is YFSETQ in the germline V gene. Trimming removed 4 bases from V and 5 bases from J, with 17 bases in between. CDR3 residues: CASSLRLGRGDTQYF. The CDR3, as DNA: TGCGCCAGCAGCCTACGACTAGGGCGAGGAGATACGCAGTATTTT.

The chain is built from TRBV7-9 and TRBJ2-4; D perhaps matches TRBD1 (6 bases). The V gene's germline CDR1 is SEHNR and CDR2 FQNEAQ (reference sequence). The V gene lost 0 bases and the J gene lost 5 bases, with 11 bases spanning the gap. The length of the CDR3 is 15 residues. The DNA of the CDR3 is TGTGCCAGCAGCTTAGCAGGGGGTTTCGAAAACATTCAGTACTTC. Its translation: CASSLAGGFENIQYF.

The chain is built from TRBV6-6 and TRBJ2-7, with 9 bases matching TRBD1. Germline CDR1 and CDR2: MNHNY and SVGAGI (reference sequence). Trimming took 2 bases from V and 4 from J; bases not matched to a gene: 3. This CDR3 contains 14 residues. The CDR3 DNA reads as TGTGCCAGCAGTTACAGGGGACAGGGATACGAGCAGTACTTC. Residues: CASSYRGQGYEQYF.

The table lists this clone with a count of one. Here the CDR3 DNA reads TGTGCCAGCTCACTATGGGACAGGGTTCAACACGAGCAGTACTTC. It specifies CASSLWDRVQHEQYF. This rearrangement joins TRBV18 to TRBJ2-7; 9 bases match TRBD1. This CDR3 has 15 amino acids. The germline V gene encodes CDR1 KGHSH and CDR2 LQKENI. V was clipped by 4 bases and J by 5 bases; unmatched bases: 9. Supplemented by reference TRBV18 and TRBJ2-7, the full variable domain reads NAGVMQNPRHLVRRRGQEARLRCSPMKGHSHVYWYRQLPEEGLKFMVYLQKENIIDESGMPKERFSAEFPKEGPSILRIQQVVRGDSAAYFCASSLWDRVQHEQYFGPGTRLTVT.

This chain uses TRBV5-1 with TRBJ2-7; D remains unclear. The CDR3 totals 15 residues. Trimming cost V 0 bases and J 0 bases, with 10 bases left between them. Germline CDR1 and CDR2: SGHRS and YFSETQ. CDR3 nucleotides: TGCGCCAGCAGCTTGGATCCGGAGAGCTCCTACGAGCAGTACTTC. It translates to CASSLDPESSYEQYF.

This clone was counted a single time. Here the CDR3 DNA reads TGTGCCAGCAGTGCCCCGGCGGTACAGGGGGCAACTGAAGCTTTCTTT. It encodes CASSAPAVQGATEAFF. The chain couples TRBV6-1 to TRBJ1-1; 9 nucleotides match TRBD1. Losses at the gene ends were 4 bases for V and 5 bases for J; bases not matched to a gene: 11. Germline V gene lookup returns CDR1 MNHNS and CDR2 SASEGT. The CDR3 is made up of 16 amino acids.

The V call is TRBV5-1, the J call TRBJ2-3; 9 bases fit TRBD1. The CDR3 loop spans 16 amino acids. Germline V gene sequence: CDR1 SGHRS, CDR2 YFSETQ. With V trimmed by 0 bases and J by 6 bases, 8 bases remained unmatched. CDR3 loop: CASSLDTGQGEDTQYF. CDR3 DNA: TGCGCCAGCAGCTTGGATACGGGACAGGGCGAGGATACGCAGTATTTT.

The chain has TRBV15 and TRBJ2-1; tentatively, D is TRBD2 (5 bases). This CDR3 has 17 residues. Germline V gene data show CDR1 as LNHNV and CDR2 as YYDKDF (reference sequence). V dropped 0 bases and J dropped 0 bases, with 12 bases sitting between them. CDR3: CATSRDPWEYSYNEQFF. The CDR3 nucleotides are TGTGCCACCAGCAGAGATCCATGGGAGTACTCCTACAATGAGCAGTTCTTC.

There are a few counts of this clone. The chain carries TRBV7-2 and TRBJ1-2; D perhaps matches TRBD1 (5 bases). Germline CDR1 SGHTA, CDR2 FQGNSA. With 8 bases removed from V and 3 bases from J, the gap between germline ends came to 16 bases. The CDR3 has 14 amino acids. The CDR3 here is CASPPGGGYYGYTF. The CDR3 DNA reads as TGTGCCAGCCCCCCCGGGGGGGGGTACTATGGCTACACCTTC.

V gene TRBV11-2 combines with J gene TRBJ1-2; D gene ambiguous. Germline V gene sequence: CDR1 SGHAT, CDR2 FQNNGV. V lost 1 base and J lost 8, with 14 bases in between. The CDR3 sequence is 14 residues long. The CDR3 sequence: CASSLAEATLGYTF. The CDR3 nucleotides are TGTGCCAGCAGCTTAGCGGAGGCGACGCTGGGCTACACCTTC.

The V gene is TRBV6-1, the J gene TRBJ1-2; 7 positions agree with TRBD1. This CDR3 has 15 amino acids. Germline assignment: CDR1 MNHNS and CDR2 SASEGT. Trimming took 2 bases from V and 5 from J; bases not matched to a gene: 8. CDR3 in amino acids: CASSERAGGPYGYTF. As DNA, the CDR3 is TGTGCCAGCAGTGAACGGGCAGGGGGTCCTTATGGCTACACCTTC.

The V call is TRBV10-2, the J call TRBJ2-2; TRBD1 agrees at 8 bases. The ends lost 0 bases at V and 3 bases at J; junction bases unmatched: 6. The CDR3 sequence is 17 residues long. Per germline, CDR1 WSHSY and CDR2 SAAADI. The DNA of the CDR3 is TGCGCCAGCAGTGAGTCACAGGGGGGCAAAGACACCGGGGAGCTGTTTTTT. Translating it yields CASSESQGGKDTGELFF.

The rearrangement joins TRBV5-4 to TRBJ2-7; D not certain. With 0 bases removed from V and 3 bases from J, the gap between germline ends came to 10 bases. The CDR3 runs 14 residues. Germline V gene lookup returns CDR1 SGHNT and CDR2 YYREEE (reference sequence). The CDR3 protein is CASSLGGRSYEQYF. In DNA, the CDR3 is TGTGCCAGCAGCTTGGGAGGCAGAAGCTACGAGCAGTACTTC.

This clone was observed a handful of times. This chain joins TRBV28 and TRBJ2-2; no firm D call. The germline V and J ends were trimmed by 1 base and 6 bases, with 3 bases remaining between them. The CDR3 spans 12 residues. The germline CDR1 and CDR2 sequences are MDHEN and SYDVKM. The CDR3 nucleotides read TGTGCCAGCAGTTTATTATCCGGGGAGCTGTTTTTT. The encoded protein is CASSLLSGELFF.

The J gene is TRBJ1-3, the V gene TRBV7-8; D may be TRBD1 (5 bases). CDR1 and CDR2 (germline): SGHVS, FQNEAQ. This CDR3 has 14 residues. Trimming removed 1 base at V and 2 bases at J, with 6 bases between. CDR3 loop: CASSLGQTGNTIYF. Written as DNA, the CDR3 is TGTGCCAGCAGCTTAGGACAGACTGGAAACACCATATATTTT.

This clone has more than one count but fewer than ten. The CDR3: CASSQDFRGLAGKETQYF. The DNA of the CDR3 is TGCGCCAGCAGCCAAGATTTCCGAGGACTAGCGGGAAAGGAGACCCAGTACTTC. This chain joins TRBV4-1 and TRBJ2-5, with 12 positions matching TRBD2. With 0 bases clipped from V and 5 bases from J, the junction kept 10 bases outside the gene matches. The CDR3 runs 18 residues. Germline CDR1 and CDR2: MGHRA and YSYEKL.

The chain employs TRBV9 and TRBJ2-1, with D tentatively TRBD2 (6 bases). Germline V gene lookup returns CDR1 SGDLS and CDR2 YYNGEE. The CDR3 is 15 residues long. V shed 4 bases and J shed 2 bases, with 13 bases lying between them. This CDR3 reads CASSPSGLAYNEQFF. The CDR3, as DNA: TGTGCCAGCAGCCCCAGCGGGCTAGCCTACAATGAGCAGTTCTTC.

This chain connects TRBV19 to TRBJ2-6; 9 bases align to TRBD1. V dropped 8 bases and J dropped 0; count of bases not matched to a gene: 11. The CDR3 runs to 18 residues. The germline V gene has CDR1 LNHDA and CDR2 SQIVND (reference sequence). The CDR3 DNA follows: TGTGCCAGTTCTCGGTTGAGGACAGGGGCCTCTGGGGCCAACGTCCTGACTTTC. It codes for CASSRLRTGASGANVLTF. The full variable domain, completed using reference TRBV19 and TRBJ2-6, is DGGITQSPKYLFRKEGQNVTLSCEQNLNHDAMYWYRQDPGQGLRLIYYSQIVNDFQKGDIAEGYSVSREKKESFPLTVTSAQKNPTAFYLCASSRLRTGASGANVLTFGAGSRLTVL.

V and J are TRBV15 and TRBJ2-7; TRBD2 agrees at 7 bases. CDR3 length equals 13 residues. Germline-derived CDR1 and CDR2 are LNHNV and YYDKDF (reference sequence). J gave up 5 bases and V 3 bases, and 4 bases lay outside the gene matches. CDR3 loop: CATSRGTSDEQYF. The CDR3, as DNA: TGTGCCACCAGCAGGGGAACTAGCGACGAGCAGTACTTC.

The J gene is TRBJ1-5, the V gene TRBV19; 8 bases map to TRBD1. Germline V gene data show CDR1 as LNHDA and CDR2 as SQIVND (reference sequence). V dropped 7 bases and J dropped 7; count of bases not matched to a gene: 12. The CDR3 is 15 amino acids. This chain's CDR3 is CASKPDRDGGQPQHF. CDR3 sequence (DNA): TGTGCCAGTAAACCGGACAGGGACGGAGGACAGCCCCAGCATTTT. The entire variable domain, with the rest obtained from reference TRBV19 and TRBJ1-5, is as follows: DGGITQSPKYLFRKEGQNVTLSCEQNLNHDAMYWYRQDPGQGLRLIYYSQIVNDFQKGDIAEGYSVSREKKESFPLTVTSAQKNPTAFYLCASKPDRDGGQPQHFGDGTRLSIL.